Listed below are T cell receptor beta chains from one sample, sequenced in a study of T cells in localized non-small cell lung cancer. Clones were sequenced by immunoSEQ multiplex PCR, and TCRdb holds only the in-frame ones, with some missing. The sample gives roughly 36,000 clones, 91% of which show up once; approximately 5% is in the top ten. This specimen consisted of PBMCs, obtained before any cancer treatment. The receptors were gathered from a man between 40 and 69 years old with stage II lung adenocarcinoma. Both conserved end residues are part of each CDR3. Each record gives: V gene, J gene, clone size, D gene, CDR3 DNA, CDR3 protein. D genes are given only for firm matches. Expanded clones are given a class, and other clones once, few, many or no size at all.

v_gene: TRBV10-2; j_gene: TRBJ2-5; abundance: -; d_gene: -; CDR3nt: TGCGCCAGCAGTGTTGAATCCGGGTGGGCTAGGACCCAGTACTTC; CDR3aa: CASSVESGWARTQYF
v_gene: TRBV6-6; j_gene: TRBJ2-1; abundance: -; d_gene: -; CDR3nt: TGTGCCAGCAGGAGAGGGCGGGAAGGATACAATGAGCAGTTCTTC; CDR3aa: CASRRGREGYNEQFF
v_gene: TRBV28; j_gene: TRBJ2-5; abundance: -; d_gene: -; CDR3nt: TGTGCCAGCAGTCCTCACAGGGGGGGAGAGACCCAGTACTTC; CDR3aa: CASSPHRGGETQYF
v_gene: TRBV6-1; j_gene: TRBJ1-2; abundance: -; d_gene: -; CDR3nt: TGTGCCAGCAGTGAAGTCGAAGGGATCGGCTACACCTTC; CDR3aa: CASSEVEGIGYTF
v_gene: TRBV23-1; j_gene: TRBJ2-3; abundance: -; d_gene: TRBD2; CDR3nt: TGCGCCAGCAGTCAATCGAGGGCGGGAGAGGATACGCAGTATTTT; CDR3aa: CASSQSRAGEDTQYF
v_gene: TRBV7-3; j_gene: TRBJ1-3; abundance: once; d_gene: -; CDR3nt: TGTGCCAGCAGCCCCCTAGGGGCAACTGGAAACACCATATATTTT; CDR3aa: CASSPLGATGNTIYF
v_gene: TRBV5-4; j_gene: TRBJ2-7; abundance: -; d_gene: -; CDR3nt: TGTGCCAGCAGCATGGGACATTCCTACGAGCAGTACTTC; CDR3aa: CASSMGHSYEQYF
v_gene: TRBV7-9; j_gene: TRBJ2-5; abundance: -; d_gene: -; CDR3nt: TGTGCCAGCAGCTCAGAAATAATTCAAGAGACCCAGTACTTC; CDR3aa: CASSSEIIQETQYF
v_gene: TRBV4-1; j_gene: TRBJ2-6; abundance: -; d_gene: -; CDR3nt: TGCGCCAGCAGCCCCGTAACAGCGTCGGACTATGCTGGGGCCAACGTCCTGACTTTC; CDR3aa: CASSPVTASDYAGANVLTF
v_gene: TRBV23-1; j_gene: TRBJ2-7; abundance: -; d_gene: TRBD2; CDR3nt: TGCGCCAGCAGTCAATCCTCCAGGACTAGCGGGAATGTCCTCGGCGAGCAGTACTTC; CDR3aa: CASSQSSRTSGNVLGEQYF
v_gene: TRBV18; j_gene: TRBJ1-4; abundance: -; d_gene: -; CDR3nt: TGTGCCAGCTCACCTACAGAGGGAAAACTGTTTTTT; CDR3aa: CASSPTEGKLFF
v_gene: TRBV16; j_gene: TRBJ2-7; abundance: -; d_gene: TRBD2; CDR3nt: TGTGCCAGCAGCCTTCGGACTAGCGGGACCAACGAGCAGTACTTC; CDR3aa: CASSLRTSGTNEQYF